The T cell receptor (beta chain) under discussion was sequenced for a study of shared clonotypes between healthy human individuals. Sequencing was performed with immunoSEQ multiplex PCR; in TCRdb, only in-frame clones are kept and a portion is missing. The sample includes fewer than 1.8 million clones, 97% to 99% of them seen just once. In this sample, this clone turned up once. The V end lost 3 bases, the J end lost 1 base, and 11 bases lay between the germline ends. In germline, CDR1 is GTSNPN, CDR2 SVGIG (reference sequence). The CDR3 loop spans 14 amino acids. This TCR was recovered from a man aged 25 to 40 in good health. The J gene is TRBJ2-3, the V gene TRBV30, with D maybe TRBD2 (6 bases). Sequences were obtained from naive CD4+ T cells sorted from blood. Sample subset: CD45RA+ positively selected. CDR3 bases: TGTGCCTGGAGGGGGGGATCGGGCACAGATACGCAGTATTTT. Its translation: CAWRGGSGTDTQYF.